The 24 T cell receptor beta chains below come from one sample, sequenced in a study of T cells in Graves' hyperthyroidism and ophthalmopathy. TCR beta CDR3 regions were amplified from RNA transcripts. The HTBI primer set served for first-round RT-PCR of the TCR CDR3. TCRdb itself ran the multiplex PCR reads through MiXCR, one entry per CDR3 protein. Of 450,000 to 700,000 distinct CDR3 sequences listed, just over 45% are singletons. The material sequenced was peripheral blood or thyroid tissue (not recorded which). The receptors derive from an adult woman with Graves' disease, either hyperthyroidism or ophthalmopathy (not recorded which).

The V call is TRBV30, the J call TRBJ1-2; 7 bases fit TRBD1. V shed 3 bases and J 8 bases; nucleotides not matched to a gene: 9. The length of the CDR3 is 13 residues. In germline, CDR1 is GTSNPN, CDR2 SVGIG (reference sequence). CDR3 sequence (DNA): TGTGCCTGGAGCGATACCTCGACAGGGGGCTACACCTTC. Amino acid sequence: CAWSDTSTGGYTF.

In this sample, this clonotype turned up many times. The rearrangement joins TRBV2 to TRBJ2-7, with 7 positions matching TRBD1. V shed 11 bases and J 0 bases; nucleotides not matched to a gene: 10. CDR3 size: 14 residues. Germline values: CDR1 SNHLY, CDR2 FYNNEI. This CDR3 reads CARQGNLSSYEQYF. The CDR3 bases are TGTGCCCGACAGGGAAACTTGAGCTCCTACGAGCAGTACTTC.

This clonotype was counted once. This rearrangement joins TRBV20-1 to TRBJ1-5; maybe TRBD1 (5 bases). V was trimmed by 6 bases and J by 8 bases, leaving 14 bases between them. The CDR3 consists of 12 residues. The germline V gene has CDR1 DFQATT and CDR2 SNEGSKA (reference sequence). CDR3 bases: TGCAGTGCCGCCGGGGGTAGTAAGCCCCAGCATTTT. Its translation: CSAAGGSKPQHF.

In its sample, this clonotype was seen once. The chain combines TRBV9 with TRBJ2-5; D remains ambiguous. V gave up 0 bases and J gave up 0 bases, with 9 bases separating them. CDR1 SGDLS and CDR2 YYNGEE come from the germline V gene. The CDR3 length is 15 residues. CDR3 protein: CASSVGPANQETQYF. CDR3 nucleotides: TGTGCCAGCAGCGTAGGGCCGGCCAACCAAGAGACCCAGTACTTC.

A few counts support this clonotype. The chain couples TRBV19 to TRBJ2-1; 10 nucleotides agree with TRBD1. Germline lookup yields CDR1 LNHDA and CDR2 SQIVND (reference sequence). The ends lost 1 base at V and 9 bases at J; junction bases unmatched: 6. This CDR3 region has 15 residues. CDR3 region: CASSIATGGRVEQFF. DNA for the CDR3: TGTGCCAGTAGTATAGCGACAGGGGGCCGAGTTGAGCAGTTCTTC.

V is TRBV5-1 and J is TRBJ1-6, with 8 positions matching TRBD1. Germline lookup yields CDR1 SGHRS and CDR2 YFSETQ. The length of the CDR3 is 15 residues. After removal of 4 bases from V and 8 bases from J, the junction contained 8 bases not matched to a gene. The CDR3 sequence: CASSPDDRGYSPLHF. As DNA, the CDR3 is TGCGCCAGCAGCCCGGACGACAGGGGTTATTCACCCCTCCACTTT.

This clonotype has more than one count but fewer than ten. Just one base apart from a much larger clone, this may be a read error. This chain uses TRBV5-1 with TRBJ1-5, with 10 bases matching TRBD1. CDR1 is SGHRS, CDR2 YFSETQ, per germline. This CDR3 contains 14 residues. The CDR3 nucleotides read TGCGTCAGCAGCACGGGACAGGGGTGGGAGCCCCAGCATTTT. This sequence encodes CVSSTGQGWEPQHF. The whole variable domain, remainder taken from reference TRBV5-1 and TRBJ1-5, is KAGVTQTPRYLIKTRGQQVTLSCSPISGHRSVSWYQQTPGQGLQFLFEYFSETQRNKGNFPGRFSGRQFSNSRSEMNVSTLELGDSALYLCVSSTGQGWEPQHFGDGTRLSIL.

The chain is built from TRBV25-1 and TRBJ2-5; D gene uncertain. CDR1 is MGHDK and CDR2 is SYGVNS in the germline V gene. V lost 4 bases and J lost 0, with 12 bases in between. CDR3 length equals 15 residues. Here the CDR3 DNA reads TGTGCCAGCAGTGCCTCGGACGGCGACCAAGAGACCCAGTACTTC. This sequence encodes CASSASDGDQETQYF.

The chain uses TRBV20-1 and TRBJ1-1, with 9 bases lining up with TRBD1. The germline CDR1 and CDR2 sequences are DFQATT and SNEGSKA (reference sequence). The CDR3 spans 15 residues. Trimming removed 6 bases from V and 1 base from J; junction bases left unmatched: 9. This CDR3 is CSAFGQGIRNTEAFF. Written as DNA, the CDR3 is TGCAGTGCCTTCGGACAGGGGATTCGGAACACTGAAGCTTTCTTT.

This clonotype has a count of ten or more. The CDR3 loop reads CASSTHGGGQPQHF. The CDR3 bases are TGTGCCAGCAGCACTCATGGGGGGGGTCAGCCCCAGCATTTT. V gene TRBV7-9 combines with J gene TRBJ1-5; TRBD1 might be the D (5 bases). Germline V gives CDR1 SEHNR, CDR2 FQNEAQ (reference sequence). Trimming took off 5 bases at V and 6 bases at J, with 14 bases between the two ends. This CDR3 has 14 amino acids.

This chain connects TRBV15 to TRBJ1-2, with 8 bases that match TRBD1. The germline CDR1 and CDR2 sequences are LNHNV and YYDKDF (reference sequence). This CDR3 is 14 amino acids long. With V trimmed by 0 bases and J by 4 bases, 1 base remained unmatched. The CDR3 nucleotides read TGTGCCACCAGCAGAGATACAGGGGGCTATGGCTACACCTTC. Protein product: CATSRDTGGYGYTF.

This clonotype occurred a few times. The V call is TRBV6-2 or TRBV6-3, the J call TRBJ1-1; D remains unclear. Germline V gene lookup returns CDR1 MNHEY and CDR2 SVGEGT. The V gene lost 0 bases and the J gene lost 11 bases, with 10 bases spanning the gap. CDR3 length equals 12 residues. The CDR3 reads CASSYSLGEAFF. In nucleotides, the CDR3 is TGTGCCAGCAGTTACTCTCTGGGTGAGGCTTTCTTT.

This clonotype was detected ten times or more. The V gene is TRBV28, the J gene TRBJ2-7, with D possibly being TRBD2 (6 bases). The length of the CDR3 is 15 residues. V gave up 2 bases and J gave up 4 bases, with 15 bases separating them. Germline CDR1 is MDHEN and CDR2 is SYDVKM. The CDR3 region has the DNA TGTGCCAGCAGTTTACGGTTTAGCGGAGTATACGAGCAGTACTTC. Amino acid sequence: CASSLRFSGVYEQYF.

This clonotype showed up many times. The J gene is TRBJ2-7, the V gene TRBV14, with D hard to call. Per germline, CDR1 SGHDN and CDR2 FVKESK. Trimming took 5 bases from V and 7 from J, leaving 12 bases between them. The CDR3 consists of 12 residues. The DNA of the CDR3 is TGTGCCAGCAGCAGAGAGCCCTGGGAGCAGTACTTC. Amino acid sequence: CASSREPWEQYF. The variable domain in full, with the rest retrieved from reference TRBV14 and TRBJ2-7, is EAGVTQFPSHSVIEKGQTVTLRCDPISGHDNLYWYRRVMGKEIKFLLHFVKESKQDESGMPNNRFLAERTGGTYSTLKVQPAELEDSGVYFCASSREPWEQYFGPGTRLTVT.

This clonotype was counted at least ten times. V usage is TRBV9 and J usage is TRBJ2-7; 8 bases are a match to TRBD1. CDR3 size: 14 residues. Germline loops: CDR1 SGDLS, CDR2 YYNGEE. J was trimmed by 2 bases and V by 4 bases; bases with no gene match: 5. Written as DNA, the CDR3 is TGTGCCAGCAGCCATGGACAGGGTACCTACGAGCAGTACTTC. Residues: CASSHGQGTYEQYF.

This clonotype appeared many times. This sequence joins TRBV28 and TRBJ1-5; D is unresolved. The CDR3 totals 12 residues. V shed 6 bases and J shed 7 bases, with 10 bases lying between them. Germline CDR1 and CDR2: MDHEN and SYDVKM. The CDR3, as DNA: TGTGCCAGCAGCTTCGGTTTACAGCCCCAGCATTTT. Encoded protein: CASSFGLQPQHF.

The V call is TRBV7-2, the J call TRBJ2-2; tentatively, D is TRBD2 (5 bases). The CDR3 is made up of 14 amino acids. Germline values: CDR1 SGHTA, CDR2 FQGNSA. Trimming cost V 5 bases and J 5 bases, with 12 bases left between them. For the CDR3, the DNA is TGTGCCAGCAGCCGACTACTGGGGACCGGGGAGCTGTTTTTT. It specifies CASSRLLGTGELFF.

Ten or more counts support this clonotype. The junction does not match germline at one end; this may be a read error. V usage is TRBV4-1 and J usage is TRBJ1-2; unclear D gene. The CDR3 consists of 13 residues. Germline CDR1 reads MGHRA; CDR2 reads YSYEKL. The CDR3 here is CTSSGGEYYGYTF. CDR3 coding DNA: TGCACCAGCAGCGGAGGAGAATACTATGGCTACACCTTC.

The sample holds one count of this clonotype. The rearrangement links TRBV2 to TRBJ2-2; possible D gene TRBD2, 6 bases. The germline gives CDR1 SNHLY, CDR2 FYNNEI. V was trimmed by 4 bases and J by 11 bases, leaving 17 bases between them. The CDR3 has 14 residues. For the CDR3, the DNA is TGTGCCAGCAGTGCGGGAGACCGAAGTCGCGAGCTGTTTTTT. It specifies CASSAGDRSRELFF.

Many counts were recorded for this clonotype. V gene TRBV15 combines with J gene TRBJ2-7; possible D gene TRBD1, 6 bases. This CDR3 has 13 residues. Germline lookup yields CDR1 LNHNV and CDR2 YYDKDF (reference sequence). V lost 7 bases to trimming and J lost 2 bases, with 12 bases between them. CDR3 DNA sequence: TGTGCCACCATTCGGGACACCCCCTACGAGCAGTACTTC. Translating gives CATIRDTPYEQYF.

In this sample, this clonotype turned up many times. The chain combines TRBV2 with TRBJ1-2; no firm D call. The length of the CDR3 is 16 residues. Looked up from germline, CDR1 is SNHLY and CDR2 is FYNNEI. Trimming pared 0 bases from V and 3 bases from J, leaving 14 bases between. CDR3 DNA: TGTGCCAGCAGTGAAGCGCTTATCGATTCCGACTATGGCTACACCTTC. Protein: CASSEALIDSDYGYTF.

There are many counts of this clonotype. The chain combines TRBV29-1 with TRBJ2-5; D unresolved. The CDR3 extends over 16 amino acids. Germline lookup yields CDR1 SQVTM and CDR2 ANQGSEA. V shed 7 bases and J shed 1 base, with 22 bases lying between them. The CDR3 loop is CSARPTLWGAQETQYF. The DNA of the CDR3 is TGCAGCGCTCGGCCCACGCTCTGGGGTGCCCAAGAGACCCAGTACTTC.

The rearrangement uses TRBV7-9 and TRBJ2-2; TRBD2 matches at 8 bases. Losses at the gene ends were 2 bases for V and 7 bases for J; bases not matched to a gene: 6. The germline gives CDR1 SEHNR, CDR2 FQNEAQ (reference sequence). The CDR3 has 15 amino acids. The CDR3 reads CASSLLSGGVGELFF. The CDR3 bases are TGTGCCAGCAGCTTACTCAGCGGGGGAGTCGGGGAGCTGTTTTTT.

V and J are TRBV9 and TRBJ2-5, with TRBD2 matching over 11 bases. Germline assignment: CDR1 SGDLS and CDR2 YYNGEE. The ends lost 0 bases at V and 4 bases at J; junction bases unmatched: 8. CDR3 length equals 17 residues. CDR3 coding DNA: TGTGCCAGCAGCGTAGAGGGGTTAGCGGGAGGGTCAGAGACCCAGTACTTC. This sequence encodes CASSVEGLAGGSETQYF.